The source of this T cell receptor (beta chain) is a study of shared clonotypes between healthy human individuals. Sequenced by immunoSEQ multiplex PCR; TCRdb stores in-frame clones only, minus some. The sample contains over a million clones, roughly 74% of which appear only once. Only one count was recorded for this clone. The sequenced material came from memory CD4+ T cells from PBMCs. Subset: CD45RA-negative fraction. The clonotype was recovered from a man between 18 and 35 years old in good health. Some clones in this sample may be carry-over from other donors' samples.

The CDR3 reads CASSRDRGPDTQYF. The CDR3 DNA follows: TGTGCCAGCAGCCGGGACAGGGGGCCCGATACGCAGTATTTT. V and J are TRBV5-4 and TRBJ2-3; 12 bases match TRBD1. CDR3 size: 14 residues. The J segment lost 6 bases and the V segment lost 4 bases, leaving 3 bases of the junction unmatched. From germline, CDR1 is SGHNT and CDR2 YYREEE (reference sequence).